The sequence of this TCR beta chain was determined in a study of cytomegalovirus exposure and HLA in healthy donors. The PCR made use of 60 Vbeta and 13 Jbeta primers. Data came from immunoSEQ multiplex PCR; TCRdb stores just in-frame clones and leaves some out. With some 140,000 clones in the sample, the ten largest clones hold roughly 2%. CDR3 length: 15 amino acids. Germline V gene data show CDR1 as LNHDA and CDR2 as SQIVND (reference sequence). V lost 5 bases, J lost 4 bases, and 15 bases lay in between. Points on this clone: Its antigen remains unidentified.

Study-level findings and limits: In a later analysis, across HLA loci, associated TCR counts were highest for DRB1, lowest for HLA-C. TCR beta chains numbering about 160 were designated cytomegalovirus-associated. Later on, a genetic analysis was performed. It linked a missense variant in DCLRE1C with V- and J-gene trimming of TCR beta. Analysis performed later found 16,951 TCR beta sequences associated with HLA alleles at 0.05 false discovery rate.

The sample consisted of PBMCs. The source is an older woman in good health and CMV-seronegative. The rearrangement uses TRBV19 and TRBJ1-5; no clear D gene. As DNA, the CDR3 is TGTGCCAGTAGTGCTGAGACATATAAGAATCAGCCCCAGCATTTT. This gives the protein CASSAETYKNQPQHF.